These 30 T cell receptor beta chains share one sample of origin, sequenced in a study of cytomegalovirus exposure and HLA in healthy donors. PCR involved 60 Vbeta and 13 Jbeta primers. The protocol was immunoSEQ multiplex PCR, while the TCRdb copy is restricted to in-frame clones and leaves out a portion. The table records 150,000 to 200,000 clones, 80% of them present only once. Source material: PBMCs. The receptors derive from a woman aged 25-40 years in good health and CMV-seronegative.

The chain employs TRBV7-6 and TRBJ2-7; 8 bases are shared with TRBD1. This CDR3 comprises 15 residues. The germline V gene encodes CDR1 SGHVS and CDR2 FNYEAQ. J gave up 3 bases and V 5 bases, and 9 bases lay outside the gene matches. The CDR3 sequence: CASSPRTGPHYEQYF. DNA of the CDR3: TGTGCCAGCAGCCCCAGGACAGGGCCCCACTACGAGCAGTACTTC.

This rearrangement joins TRBV30 to TRBJ2-7; tentative D call: TRBD1 (6 bases). The CDR3 has 13 residues. V was clipped by 3 bases and J by 2 bases, with 11 bases between them. The germline gives CDR1 GTSNPN, CDR2 SVGIG (reference sequence). The CDR3 spells CAWRGTRTYEQYF. Written as DNA, the CDR3 is TGTGCCTGGAGGGGGACAAGGACCTACGAGCAGTACTTC. Full variable domain (remainder filled in from reference TRBV30 and TRBJ2-7): SQTIHQWPATLVQPVGSPLSLECTVEGTSNPNLYWYRQAAGRGLQLLFYSVGIGQISSEVPQNLSASRPQDRQFILSSKKLLLSDSGFYLCAWRGTRTYEQYFGPGTRLTVT.

V and J are TRBV15 and TRBJ1-5, with unresolved D. V was cut by 0 bases and J by 7 bases, with 7 bases left in between. Germline values: CDR1 LNHNV, CDR2 YYDKDF (reference sequence). The CDR3 sequence is 13 residues long. The CDR3 is CATSRDPKQPQHF. The CDR3 DNA is TGTGCCACCAGCAGAGATCCCAAACAGCCCCAGCATTTT.

This chain uses TRBV21-1 with TRBJ2-5; the table gives TRBD2 as D, unverified against the DNA. TRBV21-1 constitutes a pseudogene. The CDR3 length is 18 residues. CDR3 sequence (DNA): TGTGCCAGCAGCAAATTTTTCTGGGAGCGACCCTACCAAGAGACCCAGTACTTC. Amino acids: CASSKFFWERPYQETQYF.

The chain carries TRBV18 and TRBJ1-2; 8 bases agree with TRBD1. After removal of 3 bases from V and 4 bases from J, the junction contained 7 bases not matched to a gene. The germline V gene encodes CDR1 KGHSH and CDR2 LQKENI. The CDR3 is 15 residues long. The CDR3 nucleotides are TGTGCCAGCTCACCCCGACAGGGGATTGCCTATGGCTACACCTTC. Translating it yields CASSPRQGIAYGYTF. The full variable domain, its missing parts supplied by reference TRBV18 and TRBJ1-2, is NAGVMQNPRHLVRRRGQEARLRCSPMKGHSHVYWYRQLPEEGLKFMVYLQKENIIDESGMPKERFSAEFPKEGPSILRIQQVVRGDSAAYFCASSPRQGIAYGYTFGSGTRLTVV.

This sequence joins TRBV29-1 and TRBJ2-3, with TRBD2 matching 10 bases. CDR3 length: 15 amino acids. From germline, CDR1 is SQVTM and CDR2 ANQGSEA. J lost 1 base, V lost 6 bases, and 7 bases had no gene match. The CDR3 protein is CSVETGTSGTDTQYF. CDR3 coding DNA: TGCAGCGTGGAAACCGGGACTAGCGGCACAGATACGCAGTATTTT.

This chain uses TRBV30 with TRBJ1-5, with TRBD1 as a possible D gene (6 bases). V was cut by 3 bases and J by 3 bases, with 15 bases left in between. The CDR3 totals 15 residues. CDR1 GTSNPN and CDR2 SVGIG come from the germline V gene (reference sequence). In DNA, the CDR3 is TGTGCCTGGAGCCCGCGCCCAGGGGCCAATCAGCCCCAGCATTTT. Protein product: CAWSPRPGANQPQHF.

This chain links TRBV7-9 with TRBJ1-2; D unclear. From germline, CDR1 is SEHNR and CDR2 FQNEAQ (reference sequence). CDR3 length equals 12 residues. Trimming removed 1 base from V and 4 bases from J, with 4 bases in between. CDR3 region: CASSLGLYGYTF. For the CDR3, the DNA is TGTGCCAGCAGCTTAGGACTCTATGGCTACACCTTC. The entire variable domain, with the rest obtained from reference TRBV7-9 and TRBJ1-2, is as follows: DTGVSQNPRHKITKRGQNVTFRCDPISEHNRLYWYRQTLGQGPEFLTYFQNEAQLEKSRLLSDRFSAERPKGSFSTLEIQRTEQGDSAMYLCASSLGLYGYTFGSGTRLTVV.

The rearrangement links TRBV18 to TRBJ1-1; D is perhaps TRBD1 (5 bases). Germline V gene sequence: CDR1 KGHSH, CDR2 LQKENI. The V end was cut by 3 bases, the J end by 5 bases, with 19 bases between. The CDR3 length is 16 residues. The CDR3 region has the DNA TGTGCCAGCTCACCCCAAAAGGGGAAGTTAGGGACTGAAGCTTTCTTT. It codes for CASSPQKGKLGTEAFF.

This chain connects TRBV2 to TRBJ1-5; possibly TRBD1 for D (5 bases). The V end lost 0 bases, the J end lost 7 bases, and 16 bases lay between the germline ends. The CDR3 is 16 residues long. Germline V gene lookup returns CDR1 SNHLY and CDR2 FYNNEI. CDR3: CASSEAGGMGVQPQHF. In nucleotides, the CDR3 is TGTGCCAGCAGTGAAGCCGGGGGGATGGGGGTCCAGCCCCAGCATTTT.

The V call is TRBV30, the J call TRBJ1-1, with TRBD1 matching over 7 bases. The V gene end was trimmed by 0 bases and the J gene end by 1 base; junction bases not matched to a gene: 5. Germline V gene lookup returns CDR1 GTSNPN and CDR2 SVGIG (reference sequence). The CDR3 is 15 amino acids. This chain's CDR3 is CAWSVRQGWNTEAFF. The CDR3 region has the DNA TGTGCCTGGAGTGTAAGACAGGGTTGGAACACTGAAGCTTTCTTT. The variable domain in full, completed from reference TRBV30 and TRBJ1-1, reads SQTIHQWPATLVQPVGSPLSLECTVEGTSNPNLYWYRQAAGRGLQLLFYSVGIGQISSEVPQNLSASRPQDRQFILSSKKLLLSDSGFYLCAWSVRQGWNTEAFFGQGTRLTVV.

The chain couples TRBV6-1 to TRBJ2-2; D is ambiguous. Trimming pared 5 bases from V and 2 bases from J, leaving 6 bases between. Per germline, CDR1 MNHNS and CDR2 SASEGT. This CDR3 comprises 13 residues. The CDR3 nucleotides are TGTGCCAGCAGTCCTTTTAACACCGGGGAGCTGTTTTTT. It encodes CASSPFNTGELFF.

This sequence joins TRBV9 and TRBJ1-5; D not certain. The CDR3 contains 15 residues. The V and J ends lost 3 bases and 5 bases respectively, with 15 bases between them. Germline values: CDR1 SGDLS, CDR2 YYNGEE. The CDR3 here is CASSAAPDKDQPQHF. The DNA for the CDR3 is TGTGCCAGCAGCGCCGCTCCAGACAAGGATCAGCCCCAGCATTTT.

This clone was recorded only once. The gene calls are TRBV4-2 and TRBJ2-7, with 11 nucleotides matching TRBD1. The J segment lost 4 bases and the V segment lost 1 base, leaving 3 bases of the junction unmatched. CDR3 length equals 15 residues. Germline assignment: CDR1 LGHNA and CDR2 YNFKEQ. The CDR3 region has the DNA TGTGCCAGCAGCCAAGGAGGGACAGGGGGATACGAGCAGTACTTC. Its protein product is CASSQGGTGGYEQYF.

This clone was recorded once. V gene TRBV5-1 combines with J gene TRBJ2-5, with D possibly matching TRBD1 (6 bases). This CDR3 has 13 residues. Per germline, CDR1 SGHRS and CDR2 YFSETQ. Trimming removed 1 base from V and 6 bases from J, with 10 bases in between. CDR3 loop: CASSLSGEKTQYF. In DNA form, the CDR3 reads TGCGCCAGCAGCTTGTCAGGGGAAAAGACCCAGTACTTC.

The CDR3 DNA reads TGTGCCAGCAGCCAAGTAGGCGGGACAGGTCACCCCTACGGAAACACCATATATTTT. Residues: CASSQVGGTGHPYGNTIYF. The rearrangement links TRBV4-2 to TRBJ1-3, with 8 bases aligning to TRBD1. The CDR3 totals 19 residues. The germline V gene has CDR1 LGHNA and CDR2 YNFKEQ. V trimming: 1 base; J trimming: 4 bases; junction bases outside the gene matches: 15.

V gene TRBV7-2 combines with J gene TRBJ2-5, with D maybe TRBD2 (7 bases). The V end was cut by 5 bases, the J end by 5 bases, with 12 bases between. Per the germline V gene, CDR1 is SGHTA and CDR2 is FQGNSA. The CDR3 spans 13 residues. The CDR3 DNA follows: TGTGCCAGCAGCCGGGGGGCCGGGGAGACCCAGTACTTC. Its protein product is CASSRGAGETQYF.

J is TRBJ1-1 and V is TRBV5-1, with 8 bases matching TRBD1. Germline V gives CDR1 SGHRS, CDR2 YFSETQ. The junction had 15 bases not matched to a gene; V was cut back by 4 bases and J by 4 bases. This CDR3 is built from 17 residues. The CDR3, as DNA: TGCGCCAGCAGCGAAGAGGGGCAGGGGGCCGTAGGCACTGAAGCTTTCTTT. Translation: CASSEEGQGAVGTEAFF.

The chain links TRBV30 to TRBJ2-3; D unresolved. The V end lost 5 bases, the J end lost 6 bases, and 6 bases lay between the germline ends. Germline CDR1 is GTSNPN and CDR2 is SVGIG (reference sequence). This CDR3 has 10 residues. The chain's CDR3 is CAWSRDTQYF. CDR3 DNA sequence: TGTGCCTGGTCCCGGGATACGCAGTATTTT.

The chain couples TRBV19 to TRBJ2-2; 8 nucleotides match TRBD1. This CDR3 region has 15 residues. The germline gives CDR1 LNHDA, CDR2 SQIVND (reference sequence). J gave up 5 bases and V 7 bases, and 9 bases lay outside the gene matches. CDR3 in amino acids: CASTPYTGGTGELFF. The CDR3 DNA reads as TGTGCCAGTACCCCCTATACAGGGGGGACCGGGGAGCTGTTTTTT.

This clone is a singleton in its sample. CDR3 in amino acids: CASSATGAVTEAFF. CDR3 in DNA: TGTGCCAGCAGTGCCACAGGGGCAGTGACTGAAGCTTTCTTT. The chain employs TRBV6-5 and TRBJ1-1; TRBD1 aligns across 7 bases. The CDR3 length is 14 residues. V lost 5 bases to trimming and J lost 5 bases; unmatched junction nucleotides: 8. Per germline, CDR1 MNHEY and CDR2 SVGAGI.

In this sample, this clone turned up a few times. The CDR3: CAWSVGRDGEKLFF. Here the CDR3 DNA reads TGTGCCTGGAGTGTAGGCAGGGATGGTGAAAAACTGTTTTTT. The gene calls are TRBV30 and TRBJ1-4, with D possibly being TRBD1 (5 bases). From germline, CDR1 is GTSNPN and CDR2 SVGIG (reference sequence). The CDR3 loop spans 14 amino acids. Trimming cost V 0 bases and J 7 bases, with 12 bases left between them.

This chain links TRBV7-3 with TRBJ2-7; possibly TRBD1 for D (6 bases). V gave up 0 bases and J gave up 0 bases, with 15 bases separating them. The CDR3 loop spans 17 amino acids. CDR1 is SGHTA, CDR2 FQGTGA, per germline. This CDR3 is CASSLTTWTEISYEQYF. The CDR3 DNA sequence: TGTGCCAGCAGCTTAACCACCTGGACAGAGATCTCCTACGAGCAGTACTTC.

V is TRBV5-1 and J is TRBJ2-3; TRBD1 agrees at 10 bases. V lost 0 bases to trimming and J lost 3 bases; unmatched junction nucleotides: 4. This CDR3 spans 16 amino acids. Germline lookup yields CDR1 SGHRS and CDR2 YFSETQ. CDR3 DNA sequence: TGCGCCAGCAGCTTGGGGGACAGGGGAGGTACAGATACGCAGTATTTT. Translating gives CASSLGDRGGTDTQYF.

The J gene is TRBJ2-3, the V gene TRBV5-6, with 11 nucleotides matching TRBD2. The CDR3 loop spans 14 amino acids. CDR1 and CDR2 from the germline V gene are SGHDT and YYEEEE. After removal of 4 bases from V and 6 bases from J, the junction contained 4 bases not matched to a gene. In DNA, the CDR3 is TGTGCCAGCAGCAGTAGCGGGGGGGTCGATACGCAGTATTTT. This sequence encodes CASSSSGGVDTQYF. Variable domain in full (rest from reference TRBV5-6 and TRBJ2-3): DAGVTQSPTHLIKTRGQQVTLRCSPKSGHDTVSWYQQALGQGPQFIFQYYEEEERQRGNFPDRFSGHQFPNYSSELNVNALLLGDSALYLCASSSSGGVDTQYFGPGTRLTVL.

Points on this clone: Other DNA sequences from this sample encode an identical CDR3 as well. The CDR3 loop is CASSIGQGSTEAFF. CDR3 nucleotides: TGTGCCAGTAGTATCGGACAGGGGAGCACTGAAGCTTTCTTT. The chain is built from TRBV19 and TRBJ1-1; 9 bases agree with TRBD1. CDR1 and CDR2 (germline): LNHDA, SQIVND (reference sequence). Unmatched junction bases numbered 3, after V lost 3 bases and J lost 4 bases. This CDR3 is built from 14 residues.

The chain has TRBV19 and TRBJ1-2; the D gene is possibly TRBD1 (5 bases). Trimming shortened V by 4 bases and J by 1 base, and 10 bases separated the two germline ends. This CDR3 region has 14 residues. CDR1 is LNHDA and CDR2 is SQIVND in the germline V gene (reference sequence). CDR3 sequence: CASSSRQLNYGYTF. CDR3 nucleotide sequence: TGTGCCAGTAGTAGTCGACAGCTTAACTATGGCTACACCTTC.

The CDR3 DNA sequence: TGTGCCAGCAGCTTAACAGGGGGCTCTGGAAACACCATATATTTT. Translated, it gives CASSLTGGSGNTIYF. V usage is TRBV5-6 and J usage is TRBJ1-3, with 8 bases identical to TRBD1. CDR3 size: 15 residues. The ends lost 2 bases at V and 0 bases at J; junction bases unmatched: 1. Germline V gene sequence: CDR1 SGHDT, CDR2 YYEEEE. The full variable domain, in which reference TRBV5-6 and TRBJ1-3 provide the parts outside the CDR3, is DAGVTQSPTHLIKTRGQQVTLRCSPKSGHDTVSWYQQALGQGPQFIFQYYEEEERQRGNFPDRFSGHQFPNYSSELNVNALLLGDSALYLCASSLTGGSGNTIYFGEGSWLTVV.

CDR3 in amino acids: CASATGGNYGYTF. The CDR3 DNA follows: TGTGCCTCAGCAACAGGGGGCAACTATGGCTACACCTTC. The V gene is TRBV6-5, the J gene TRBJ1-2; 9 positions match TRBD1. This CDR3 has 13 amino acids. V shed 11 bases, J shed 2 bases, and the junction held 6 bases outside the gene matches. The germline V gene has CDR1 MNHEY and CDR2 SVGAGI.

In its sample, this clone was seen a few times. The chain couples TRBV11-1 to TRBJ2-3, with D possibly TRBD2 on 5 matching bases. CDR3 size: 15 residues. Germline lookup yields CDR1 SGHAT and CDR2 FQDESV (reference sequence). Trimming removed 1 base from V and 2 bases from J, with 10 bases in between. The CDR3, as DNA: TGTGCCAGCAGCTTAGGGAATAGCGTCACAGATACGCAGTATTTT. Its protein product is CASSLGNSVTDTQYF.